This T cell receptor (beta chain) was sequenced in a study of OX40 agonist ivuxolimab in advanced cancers. Study as a whole: Enrolled patients in dose escalation had cancers that were hepatocellular carcinoma, melanoma, renal cell or head and neck cancer.

TCRdb's copy holds only in-frame clones and misses some; the assay was immunoSEQ multiplex PCR. The data contain 25,000 to 30,000 clones, 80% to 85% of them seen just once; the ten biggest clones take up about a fifth. The V segment lost 3 bases and the J segment 2 bases; nucleotides outside the gene matches: 5. CDR3 length: 15 residues. Germline CDR1 reads SGDLS; CDR2 reads YYNGEE. The gene calls are TRBV9 and TRBJ2-3; 8 positions agree with TRBD2. Sequencing used CD4+ or CD8+ T cells sorted from blood, obtained in a trial of the OX40 agonist ivuxolimab. The origin of this receptor is an adult with an advanced solid tumor such as melanoma, head and neck, liver or kidney cancer. The DNA of the CDR3 is TGTGCCAGCAGCGCCGCGGGAGGCCCCACAGATACGCAGTATTTT. Translating gives CASSAAGGPTDTQYF.